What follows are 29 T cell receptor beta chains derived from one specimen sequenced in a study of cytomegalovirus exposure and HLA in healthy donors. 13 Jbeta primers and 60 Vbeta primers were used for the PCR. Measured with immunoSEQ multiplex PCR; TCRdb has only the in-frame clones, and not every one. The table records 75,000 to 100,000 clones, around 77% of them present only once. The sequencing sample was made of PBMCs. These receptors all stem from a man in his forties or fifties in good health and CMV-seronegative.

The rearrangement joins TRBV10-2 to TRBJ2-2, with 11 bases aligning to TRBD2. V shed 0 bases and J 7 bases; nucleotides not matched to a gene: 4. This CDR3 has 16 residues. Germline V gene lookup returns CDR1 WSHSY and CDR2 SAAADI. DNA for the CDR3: TGCGCCAGCAGTGAGTCTACTAGCGGGGGTGGCGGGGAGCTGTTTTTT. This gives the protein CASSESTSGGGGELFF.

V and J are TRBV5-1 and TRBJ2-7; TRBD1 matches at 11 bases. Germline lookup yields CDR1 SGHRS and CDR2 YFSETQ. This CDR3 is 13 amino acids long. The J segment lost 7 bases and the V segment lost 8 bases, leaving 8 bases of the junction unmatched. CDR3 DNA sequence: TGCGCCAGTTCCGGGACAGGGGGACGGGAGCAGTACTTC. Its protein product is CASSGTGGREQYF. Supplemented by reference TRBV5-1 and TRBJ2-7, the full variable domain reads KAGVTQTPRYLIKTRGQQVTLSCSPISGHRSVSWYQQTPGQGLQFLFEYFSETQRNKGNFPGRFSGRQFSNSRSEMNVSTLELGDSALYLCASSGTGGREQYFGPGTRLTVT.

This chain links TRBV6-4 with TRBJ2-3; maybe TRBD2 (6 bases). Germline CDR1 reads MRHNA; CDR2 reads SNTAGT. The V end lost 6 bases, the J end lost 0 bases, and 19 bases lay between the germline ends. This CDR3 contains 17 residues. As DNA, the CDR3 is TGTGCCAGCAGCAAACCGAACGGGACTGGAAGCACAGATACGCAGTATTTT. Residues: CASSKPNGTGSTDTQYF.

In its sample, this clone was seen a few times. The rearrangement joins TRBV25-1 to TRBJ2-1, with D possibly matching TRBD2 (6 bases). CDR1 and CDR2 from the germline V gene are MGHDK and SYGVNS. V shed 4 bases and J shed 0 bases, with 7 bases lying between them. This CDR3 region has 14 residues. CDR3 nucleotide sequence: TGTGCCAGCAGTGTTAGCGGCTCCTACAATGAGCAGTTCTTC. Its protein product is CASSVSGSYNEQFF.

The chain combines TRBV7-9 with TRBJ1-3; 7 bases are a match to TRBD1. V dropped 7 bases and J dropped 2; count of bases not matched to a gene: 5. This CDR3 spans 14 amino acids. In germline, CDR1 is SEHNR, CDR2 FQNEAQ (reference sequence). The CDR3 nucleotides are TGTGCCAGCACCTTCGGGACAGCTGGAAACACCATATATTTT. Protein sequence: CASTFGTAGNTIYF.

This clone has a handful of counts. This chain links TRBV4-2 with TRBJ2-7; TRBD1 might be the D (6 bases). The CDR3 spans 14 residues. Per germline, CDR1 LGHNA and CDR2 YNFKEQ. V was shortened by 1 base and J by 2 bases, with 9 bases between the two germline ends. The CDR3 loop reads CASSQADRPYEQYF. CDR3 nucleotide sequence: TGTGCCAGCAGCCAAGCTGACAGGCCCTACGAGCAGTACTTC.

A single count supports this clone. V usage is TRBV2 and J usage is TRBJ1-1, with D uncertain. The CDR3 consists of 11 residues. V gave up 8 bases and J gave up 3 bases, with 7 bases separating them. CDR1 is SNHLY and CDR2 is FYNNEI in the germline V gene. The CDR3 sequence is CASLSYTEAFF. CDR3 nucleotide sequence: TGTGCCAGCTTGTCCTACACTGAAGCTTTCTTT.

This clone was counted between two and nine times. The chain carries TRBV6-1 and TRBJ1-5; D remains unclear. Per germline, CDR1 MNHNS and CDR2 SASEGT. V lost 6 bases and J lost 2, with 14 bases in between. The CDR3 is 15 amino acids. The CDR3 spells CASSFSNVGNQPQHF. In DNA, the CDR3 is TGTGCCAGCAGCTTTAGTAATGTGGGCAATCAGCCCCAGCATTTT.

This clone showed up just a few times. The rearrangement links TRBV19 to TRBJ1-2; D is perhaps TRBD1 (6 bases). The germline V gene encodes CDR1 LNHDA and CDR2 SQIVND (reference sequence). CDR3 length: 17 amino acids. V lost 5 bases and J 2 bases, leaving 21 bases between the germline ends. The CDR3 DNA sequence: TGTGCCAGTAGTCTAATACCGGGACAATCGATCAACTATGGCTACACCTTC. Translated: CASSLIPGQSINYGYTF.

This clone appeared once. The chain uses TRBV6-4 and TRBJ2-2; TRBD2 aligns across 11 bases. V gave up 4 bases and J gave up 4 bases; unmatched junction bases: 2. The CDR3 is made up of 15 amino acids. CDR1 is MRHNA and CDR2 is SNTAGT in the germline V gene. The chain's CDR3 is CASSGLAGGTGELFF. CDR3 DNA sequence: TGTGCCAGCAGTGGCCTAGCGGGGGGCACCGGGGAGCTGTTTTTT.

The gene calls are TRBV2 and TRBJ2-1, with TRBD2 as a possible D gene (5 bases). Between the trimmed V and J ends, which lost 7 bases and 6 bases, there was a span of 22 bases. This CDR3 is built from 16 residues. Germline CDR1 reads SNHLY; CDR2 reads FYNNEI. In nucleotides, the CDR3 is TGTGCCAGCACCTCGGCGGGCAGTACGAAGGGCAATGAGCAGTTCTTC. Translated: CASTSAGSTKGNEQFF.

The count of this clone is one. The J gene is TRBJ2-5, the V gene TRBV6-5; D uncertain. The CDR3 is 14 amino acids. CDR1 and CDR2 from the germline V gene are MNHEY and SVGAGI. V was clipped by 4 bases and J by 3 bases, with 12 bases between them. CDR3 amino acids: CASSSPVREETQYF. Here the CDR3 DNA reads TGTGCCAGCAGTTCCCCCGTCCGGGAAGAGACCCAGTACTTC.

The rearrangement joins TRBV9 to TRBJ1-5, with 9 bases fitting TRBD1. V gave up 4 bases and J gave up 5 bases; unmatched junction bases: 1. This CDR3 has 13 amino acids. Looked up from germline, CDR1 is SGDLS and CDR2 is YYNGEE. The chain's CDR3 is CASSRTGDQPQHF. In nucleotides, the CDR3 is TGTGCCAGCAGCCGGACAGGGGATCAGCCCCAGCATTTT.

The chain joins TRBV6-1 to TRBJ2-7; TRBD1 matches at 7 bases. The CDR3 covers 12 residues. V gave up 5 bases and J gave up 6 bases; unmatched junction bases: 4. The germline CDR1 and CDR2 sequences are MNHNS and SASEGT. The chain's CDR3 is CASSRGTAEQYF. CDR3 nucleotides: TGTGCCAGCAGTAGAGGGACAGCCGAGCAGTACTTC.

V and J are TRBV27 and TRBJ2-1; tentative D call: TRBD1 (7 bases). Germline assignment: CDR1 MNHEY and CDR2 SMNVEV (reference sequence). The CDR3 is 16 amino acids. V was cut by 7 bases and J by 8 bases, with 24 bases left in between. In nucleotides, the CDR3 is TGTGCCAGCACCACCCCAGGGGGGAGTGGTGTCTATGAGCAGTTCTTC. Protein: CASTTPGGSGVYEQFF.

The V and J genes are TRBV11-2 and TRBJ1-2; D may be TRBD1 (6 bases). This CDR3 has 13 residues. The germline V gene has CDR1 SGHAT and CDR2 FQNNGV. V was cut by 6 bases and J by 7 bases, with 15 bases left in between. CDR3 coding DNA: TGTGCCAGCAGGGTAAAACAGGGTTCTGGCTACACCTTC. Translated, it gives CASRVKQGSGYTF. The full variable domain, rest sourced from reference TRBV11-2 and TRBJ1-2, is EAGVAQSPRYKIIEKRQSVAFWCNPISGHATLYWYQQILGQGPKLLIQFQNNGVVDDSQLPKDRFSAERLKGVDSTLKIQPAKLEDSAVYLCASRVKQGSGYTFGSGTRLTVV.

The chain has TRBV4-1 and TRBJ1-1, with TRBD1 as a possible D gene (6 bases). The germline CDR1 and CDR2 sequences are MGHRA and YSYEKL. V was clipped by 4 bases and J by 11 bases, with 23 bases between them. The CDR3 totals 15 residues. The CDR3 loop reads CASSPTPTGYDGAFF. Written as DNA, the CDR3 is TGCGCCAGCAGCCCGACACCAACAGGGTACGACGGGGCTTTCTTT.

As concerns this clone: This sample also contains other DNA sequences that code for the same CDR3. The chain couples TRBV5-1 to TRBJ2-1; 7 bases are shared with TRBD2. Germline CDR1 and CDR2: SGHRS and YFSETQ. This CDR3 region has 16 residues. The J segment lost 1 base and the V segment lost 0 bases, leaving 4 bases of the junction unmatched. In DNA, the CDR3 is TGCGCCAGCAGCTTGGGGGGCGGGAGTTCCTACAATGAGCAGTTCTTC. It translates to CASSLGGGSSYNEQFF.

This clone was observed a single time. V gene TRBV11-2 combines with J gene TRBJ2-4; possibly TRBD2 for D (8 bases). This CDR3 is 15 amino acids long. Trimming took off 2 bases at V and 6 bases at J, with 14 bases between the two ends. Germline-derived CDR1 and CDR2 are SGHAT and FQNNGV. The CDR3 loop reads CASSLQQGTRNIQYF. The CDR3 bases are TGTGCCAGCAGCTTACAACAGGGGACTAGAAACATTCAGTACTTC.

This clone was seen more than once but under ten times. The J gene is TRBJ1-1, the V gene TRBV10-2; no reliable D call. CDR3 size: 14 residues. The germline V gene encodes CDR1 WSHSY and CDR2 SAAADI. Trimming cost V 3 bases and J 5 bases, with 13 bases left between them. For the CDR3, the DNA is TGCGCCAGCAGTGATGACCTATGGCGGACTGAAGCTTTCTTT. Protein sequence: CASSDDLWRTEAFF.

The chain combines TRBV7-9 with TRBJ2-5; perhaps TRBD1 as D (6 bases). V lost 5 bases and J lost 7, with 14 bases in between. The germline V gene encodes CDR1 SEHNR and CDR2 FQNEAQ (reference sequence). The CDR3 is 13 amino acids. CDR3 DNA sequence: TGTGCCAGCAGCCAGGGGATTCTGGGGACCCAGTACTTC. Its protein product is CASSQGILGTQYF. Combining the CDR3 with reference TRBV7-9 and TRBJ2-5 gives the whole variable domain DTGVSQNPRHKITKRGQNVTFRCDPISEHNRLYWYRQTLGQGPEFLTYFQNEAQLEKSRLLSDRFSAERPKGSFSTLEIQRTEQGDSAMYLCASSQGILGTQYFGPGTRLLVL.

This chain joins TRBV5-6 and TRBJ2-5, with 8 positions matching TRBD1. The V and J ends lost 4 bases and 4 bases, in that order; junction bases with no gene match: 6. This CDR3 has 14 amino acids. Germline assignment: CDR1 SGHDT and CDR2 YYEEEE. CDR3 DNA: TGTGCCAGCAGCCAACGGACAGGGCTAGAGACCCAGTACTTC. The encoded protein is CASSQRTGLETQYF.

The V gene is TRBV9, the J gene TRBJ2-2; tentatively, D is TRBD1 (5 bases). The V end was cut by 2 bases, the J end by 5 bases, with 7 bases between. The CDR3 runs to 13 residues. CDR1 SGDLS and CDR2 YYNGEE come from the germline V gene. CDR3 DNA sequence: TGTGCCAGCAGCGTCCAGGGAACCGGGGAGCTGTTTTTT. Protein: CASSVQGTGELFF.

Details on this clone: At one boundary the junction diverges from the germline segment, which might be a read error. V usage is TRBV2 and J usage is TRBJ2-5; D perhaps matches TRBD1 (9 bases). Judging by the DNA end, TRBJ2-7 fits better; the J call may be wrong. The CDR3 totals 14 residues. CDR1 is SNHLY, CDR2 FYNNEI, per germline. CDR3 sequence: CVSGRDDRGGEQYF. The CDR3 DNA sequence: TGTGTCAGCGGGAGAGATGACAGGGGGGGCGAGCAGTACTTC.

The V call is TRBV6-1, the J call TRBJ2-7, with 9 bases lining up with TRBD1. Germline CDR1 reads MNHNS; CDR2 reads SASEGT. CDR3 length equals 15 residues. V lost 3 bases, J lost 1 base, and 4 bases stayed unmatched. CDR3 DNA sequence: TGTGCCAGCAGTGACCGGACAGGGGCGTCCTACGAGCAGTACTTC. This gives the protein CASSDRTGASYEQYF.

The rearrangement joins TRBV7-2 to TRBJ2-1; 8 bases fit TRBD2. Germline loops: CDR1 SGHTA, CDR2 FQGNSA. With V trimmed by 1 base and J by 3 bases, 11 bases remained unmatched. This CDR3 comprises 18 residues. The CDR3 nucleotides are TGTGCCAGCAGCTTAGTCGAGCGGGGGCCACACAACTACAATGAGCAGTTCTTC. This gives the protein CASSLVERGPHNYNEQFF.

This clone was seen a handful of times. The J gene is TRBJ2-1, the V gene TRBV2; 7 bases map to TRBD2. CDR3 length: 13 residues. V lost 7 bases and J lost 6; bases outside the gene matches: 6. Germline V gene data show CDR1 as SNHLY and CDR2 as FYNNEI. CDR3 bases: TGTGCCAGCACGAGACTAGCACTCAATGAGCAGTTCTTC. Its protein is CASTRLALNEQFF.

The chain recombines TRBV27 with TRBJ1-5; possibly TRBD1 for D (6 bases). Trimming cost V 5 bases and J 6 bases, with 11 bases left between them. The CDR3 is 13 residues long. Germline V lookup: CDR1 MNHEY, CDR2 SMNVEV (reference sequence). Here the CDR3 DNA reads TGTGCCAGCAGTACACAGGGTCGTCAGCCCCAGCATTTT. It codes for CASSTQGRQPQHF.

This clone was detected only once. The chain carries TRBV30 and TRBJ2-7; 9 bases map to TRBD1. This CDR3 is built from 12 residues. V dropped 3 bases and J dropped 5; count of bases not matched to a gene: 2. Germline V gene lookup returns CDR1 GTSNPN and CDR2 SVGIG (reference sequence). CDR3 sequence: CAWRDRGDEQYF. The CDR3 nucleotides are TGTGCCTGGAGGGACAGGGGCGACGAGCAGTACTTC.